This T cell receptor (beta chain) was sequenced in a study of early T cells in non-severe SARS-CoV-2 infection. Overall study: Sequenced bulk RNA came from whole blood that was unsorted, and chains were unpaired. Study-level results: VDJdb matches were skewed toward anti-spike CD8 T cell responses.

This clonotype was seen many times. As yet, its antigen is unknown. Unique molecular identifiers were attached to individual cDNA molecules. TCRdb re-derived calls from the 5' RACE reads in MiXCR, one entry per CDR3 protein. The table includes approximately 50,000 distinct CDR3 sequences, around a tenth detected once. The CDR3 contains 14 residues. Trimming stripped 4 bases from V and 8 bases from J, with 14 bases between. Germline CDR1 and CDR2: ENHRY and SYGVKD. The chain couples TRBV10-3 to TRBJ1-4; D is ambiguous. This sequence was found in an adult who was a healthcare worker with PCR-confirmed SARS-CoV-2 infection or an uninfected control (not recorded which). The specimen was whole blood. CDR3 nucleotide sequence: TGTGCCATCAGTGGAAAGGGTCTGGGGGAAAAACTGTTTTTT. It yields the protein CAISGKGLGEKLFF.